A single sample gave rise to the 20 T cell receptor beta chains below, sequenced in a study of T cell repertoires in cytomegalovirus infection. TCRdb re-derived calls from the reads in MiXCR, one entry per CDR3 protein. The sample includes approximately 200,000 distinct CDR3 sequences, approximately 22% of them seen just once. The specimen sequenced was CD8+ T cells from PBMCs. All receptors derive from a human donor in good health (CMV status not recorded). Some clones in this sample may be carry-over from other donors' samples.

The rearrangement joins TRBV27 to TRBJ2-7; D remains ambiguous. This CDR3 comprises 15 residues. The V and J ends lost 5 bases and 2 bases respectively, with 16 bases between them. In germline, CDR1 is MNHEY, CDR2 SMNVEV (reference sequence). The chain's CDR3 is CASSPRRMIAYEQYF. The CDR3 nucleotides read TGTGCCAGCAGTCCCCGAAGGATGATCGCCTACGAGCAGTACTTC.

The CDR3 spells CASSSEWGVSYNEQFF. The CDR3 coding sequence is TGTGCCAGCAGTTCTGAGTGGGGGGTCTCCTACAATGAGCAGTTCTTC. The chain couples TRBV6-6 to TRBJ2-1, with a tentative D call TRBD2 (6 bases). The CDR3 is 16 amino acids. Germline CDR1 is MNHNY and CDR2 is SVGAGI (reference sequence). The V end was cut by 4 bases, the J end by 0 bases, with 13 bases between.

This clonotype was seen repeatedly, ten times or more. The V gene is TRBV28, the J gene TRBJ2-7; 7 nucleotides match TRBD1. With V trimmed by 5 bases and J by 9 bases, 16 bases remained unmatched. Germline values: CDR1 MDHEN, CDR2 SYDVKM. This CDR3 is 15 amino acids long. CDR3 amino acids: CASSPRQGDGLGQYF. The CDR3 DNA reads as TGTGCCAGCAGTCCAAGACAGGGAGATGGTTTAGGGCAGTACTTC.

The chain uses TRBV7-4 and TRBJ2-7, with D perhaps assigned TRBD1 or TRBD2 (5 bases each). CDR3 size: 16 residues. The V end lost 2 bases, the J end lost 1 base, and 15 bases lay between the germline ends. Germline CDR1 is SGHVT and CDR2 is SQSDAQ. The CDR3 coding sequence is TGTGCCAGCAGCTTAAAAGGGACCCAGAGGTCCTACGAGCAGTACTTC. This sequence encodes CASSLKGTQRSYEQYF. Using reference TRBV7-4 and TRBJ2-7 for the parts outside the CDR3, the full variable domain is GAGVSQSPRYKVAKRGRDVALRCDSISGHVTLYWYRQTLGQGSEVLTYSQSDAQRDKSGRPSGRFSAERPERSVSTLKIQRTEQGDSAVYLCASSLKGTQRSYEQYFGPGTRLTVT.

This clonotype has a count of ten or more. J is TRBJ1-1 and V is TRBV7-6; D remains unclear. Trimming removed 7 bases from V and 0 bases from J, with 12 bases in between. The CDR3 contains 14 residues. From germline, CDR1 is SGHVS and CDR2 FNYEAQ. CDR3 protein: CASILDEMNTEAFF. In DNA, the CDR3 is TGTGCCAGCATCCTGGACGAGATGAACACTGAAGCTTTCTTT.

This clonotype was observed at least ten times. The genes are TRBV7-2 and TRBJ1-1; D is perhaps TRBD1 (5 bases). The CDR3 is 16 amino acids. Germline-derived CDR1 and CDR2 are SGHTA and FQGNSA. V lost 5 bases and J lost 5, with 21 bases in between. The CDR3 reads CASSLYLTVSLTEAFF. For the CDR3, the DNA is TGTGCCAGCAGCCTTTATCTGACAGTCAGCCTAACTGAAGCTTTCTTT. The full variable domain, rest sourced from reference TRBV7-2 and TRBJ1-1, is GAGVSQSPSNKVTEKGKDVELRCDPISGHTALYWYRQSLGQGLEFLIYFQGNSAPDKSGLPSDRFSAERTGGSVSTLTIQRTQQEDSAVYLCASSLYLTVSLTEAFFGQGTRLTVV.

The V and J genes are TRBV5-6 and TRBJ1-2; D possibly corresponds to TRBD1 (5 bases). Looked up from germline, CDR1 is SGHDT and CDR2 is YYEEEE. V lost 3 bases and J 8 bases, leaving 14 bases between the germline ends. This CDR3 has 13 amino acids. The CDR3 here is CASSSGTLEGYTF. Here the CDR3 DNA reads TGTGCCAGCAGCTCTGGGACCCTGGAGGGCTACACCTTC.

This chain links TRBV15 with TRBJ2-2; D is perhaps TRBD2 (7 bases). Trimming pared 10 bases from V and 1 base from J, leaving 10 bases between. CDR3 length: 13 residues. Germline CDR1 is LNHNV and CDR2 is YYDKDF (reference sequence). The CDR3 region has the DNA TGTGCCAGTAGGGGGGGGAACACCGGGGAGCTGTTTTTT. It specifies CASRGGNTGELFF.

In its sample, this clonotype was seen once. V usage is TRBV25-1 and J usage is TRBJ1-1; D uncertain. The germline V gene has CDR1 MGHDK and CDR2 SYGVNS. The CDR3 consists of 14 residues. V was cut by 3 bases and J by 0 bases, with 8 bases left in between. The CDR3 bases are TGTGCCAGCAGTGATAGGGCCATGAACACTGAAGCTTTCTTT. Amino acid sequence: CASSDRAMNTEAFF.

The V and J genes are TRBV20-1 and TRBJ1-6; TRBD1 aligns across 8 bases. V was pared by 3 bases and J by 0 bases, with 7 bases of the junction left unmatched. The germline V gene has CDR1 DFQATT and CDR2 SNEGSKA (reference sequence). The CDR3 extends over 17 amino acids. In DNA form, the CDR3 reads TGCAGTGCTAGGGACAGGGAATCGGGCTCCTATAATTCACCCCTCCACTTT. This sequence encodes CSARDRESGSYNSPLHF.

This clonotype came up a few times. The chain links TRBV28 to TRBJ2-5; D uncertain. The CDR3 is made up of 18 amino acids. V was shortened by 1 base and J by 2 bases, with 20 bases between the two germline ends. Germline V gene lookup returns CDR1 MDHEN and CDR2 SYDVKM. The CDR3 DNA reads TGTGCCAGCAGTTTATTCGACTCAAAAGCACCCTCACAAGAGACCCAGTACTTC. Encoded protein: CASSLFDSKAPSQETQYF.

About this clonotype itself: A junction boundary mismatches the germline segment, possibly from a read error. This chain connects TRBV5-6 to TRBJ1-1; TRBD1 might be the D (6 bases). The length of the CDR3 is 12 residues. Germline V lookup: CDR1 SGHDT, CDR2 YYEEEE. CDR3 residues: CASSSGVTEAYF. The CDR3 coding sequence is TGTGCCAGCAGCTCAGGGGTCACTGAAGCTTACTTT.

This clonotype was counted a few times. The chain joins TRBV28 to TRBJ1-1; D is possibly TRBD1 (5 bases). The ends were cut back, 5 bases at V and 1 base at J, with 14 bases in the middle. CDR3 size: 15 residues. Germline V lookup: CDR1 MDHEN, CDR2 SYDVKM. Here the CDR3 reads CASSIMGERNTEAFF. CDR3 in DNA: TGTGCCAGCAGTATAATGGGGGAGCGGAACACTGAAGCTTTCTTT.

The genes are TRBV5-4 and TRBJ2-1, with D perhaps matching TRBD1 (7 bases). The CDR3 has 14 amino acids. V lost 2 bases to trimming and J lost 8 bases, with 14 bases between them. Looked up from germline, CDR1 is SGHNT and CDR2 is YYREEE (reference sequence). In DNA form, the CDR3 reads TGTGCCAGCAGCTTTTGGCAGGGGGGCGATGAGCAGTTCTTC. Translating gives CASSFWQGGDEQFF.

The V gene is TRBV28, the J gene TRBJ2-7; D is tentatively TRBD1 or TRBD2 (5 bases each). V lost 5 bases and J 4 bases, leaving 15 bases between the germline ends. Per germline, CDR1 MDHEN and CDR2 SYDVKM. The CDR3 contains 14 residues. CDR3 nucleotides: TGTGCCAGCAGTGCGCCCGGGGCCGCGTACGAGCAGTACTTC. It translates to CASSAPGAAYEQYF.

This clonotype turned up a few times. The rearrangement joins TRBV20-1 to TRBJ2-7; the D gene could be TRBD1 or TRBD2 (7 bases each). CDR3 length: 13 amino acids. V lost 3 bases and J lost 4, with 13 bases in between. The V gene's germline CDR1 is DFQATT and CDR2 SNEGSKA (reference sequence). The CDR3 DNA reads TGCAGTGCTAGGGGAGGGGGCGGGTACGAGCAGTACTTC. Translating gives CSARGGGGYEQYF.

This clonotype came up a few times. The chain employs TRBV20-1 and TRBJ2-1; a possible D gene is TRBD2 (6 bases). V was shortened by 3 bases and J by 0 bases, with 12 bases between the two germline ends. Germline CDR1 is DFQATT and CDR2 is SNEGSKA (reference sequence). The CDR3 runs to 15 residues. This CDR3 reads CSARGLRSSYNEQFF. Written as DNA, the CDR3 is TGCAGTGCTAGGGGACTGAGAAGCTCCTACAATGAGCAGTTCTTC.

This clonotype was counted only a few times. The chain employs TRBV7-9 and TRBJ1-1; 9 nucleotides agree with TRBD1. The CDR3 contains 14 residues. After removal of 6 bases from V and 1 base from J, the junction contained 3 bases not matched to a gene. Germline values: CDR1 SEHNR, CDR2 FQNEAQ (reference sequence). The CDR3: CASSWDRANTEAFF. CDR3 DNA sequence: TGTGCCAGCAGTTGGGACAGGGCGAACACTGAAGCTTTCTTT.

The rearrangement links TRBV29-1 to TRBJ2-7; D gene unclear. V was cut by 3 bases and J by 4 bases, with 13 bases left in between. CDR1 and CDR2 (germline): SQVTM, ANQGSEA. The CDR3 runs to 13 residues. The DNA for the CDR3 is TGCAGCGTTGAGCTGGGAAACCGATACGAGCAGTACTTC. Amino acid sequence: CSVELGNRYEQYF.

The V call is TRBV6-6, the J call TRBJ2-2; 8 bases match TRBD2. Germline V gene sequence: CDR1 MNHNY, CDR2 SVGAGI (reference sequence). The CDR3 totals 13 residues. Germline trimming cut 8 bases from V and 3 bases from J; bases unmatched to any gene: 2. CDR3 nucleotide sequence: TGTGCCAGCCCGGGGGGGTACACCGGGGAGCTGTTTTTT. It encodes CASPGGYTGELFF.